This paragraph covers one TCR beta chain sequence. No antigen is known for it. The data were obtained in a study of T cell responses to AZD1222 COVID-19 vaccine. Study-level information: Second-dose timings of about 4 or about 12 weeks were pooled.

Study-wide points: Researchers took repertoire samples only after the peak T cell response had come. AZD1222 recipients seropositive at baseline numbered only 5 to 7. Donors skewed white British and female; clonal diversity was possibly underestimated.

Germline V gene data show CDR1 as MNHEY and CDR2 as SMNVEV (reference sequence). CDR3 length equals 17 residues. Trimming removed 2 bases at V and 1 base at J, with 16 bases between. The data were produced by immunoSEQ multiplex PCR, yet TCRdb's version contains in-frame clones alone and is incomplete. The sample lists around 150,000 clones, about 91% occurring once. The material sequenced was peripheral blood, taken on day 0 of AZD1222 vaccination. This chain joins TRBV27 and TRBJ2-3, with no clear D. This sequence originates from an adult in good health. This chain's CDR3 is CASSLGDHFSGTDTQYF. The CDR3 bases are TGTGCCAGCAGTTTAGGAGACCATTTTTCGGGCACAGATACGCAGTATTTT.